Here is one T cell receptor (beta chain) with its context. The sample comes from a study of T cell changes during pregnancy in multiple sclerosis. Germline CDR1 SGHRS, CDR2 YFSETQ. The CDR3 length is 15 residues. V was clipped by 0 bases and J by 2 bases; unmatched bases: 2. Only in-frame clones appear in the TCRdb table, and some are missing; sequencing was by immunoSEQ multiplex PCR. This sample has around 100,000 clones; approximately 89% occur once, and the top ten carry approximately 3.5%. This sequence originates from a female donor with multiple sclerosis, enrolled in a pregnancy study. Sequencing used peripheral blood, obtained after pregnancy. The chain carries TRBV5-1 and TRBJ1-3; 7 bases match TRBD1. CDR3 in DNA: TGCGCCAGCAGCTTGGAGGGGGCGGCTGGAAACACCATATATTTT. Its protein product is CASSLEGAAGNTIYF.